This TCR beta chain was sequenced during a study of human T cells and chemical hapten exposure. Findings and caveats of the study: PT1 expanded TCR numbers rose with patch test score.

This clonotype was recorded at least ten times. What it binds is not known. Each CDR3 protein is one row after TCRdb ran MiXCR on the RACE reads. This table has roughly 150,000 distinct CDR3 sequences, approximately 12% appearing once. In germline, CDR1 is WSHSY, CDR2 SAAADI. There are 15 residues in the CDR3. Trimming stripped 6 bases from V and 1 base from J, with 15 bases between. Time point noted: patch test 2, 6 weeks after DPC sensitization. Treatment of the sample: therapeutic diphenylcyclopropenone sensitization with weekly scalp DPC. The rearrangement uses TRBV10-2 and TRBJ1-1; D possibly corresponds to TRBD1 (5 bases). This TCR was recovered from a woman aged 50 to 60 with alopecia areata. Some clones in this sample may be carry-over from other donors' samples. The material sequenced was whole blood, taken in connection with sensitization to the hapten diphenylcyclopropenone (DPC). The CDR3 DNA is TGCGCCAGCAGAGACATATGGGGCGAGAACACTGAAGCTTTCTTT. Translating gives CASRDIWGENTEAFF.